This is a list of T cell receptor beta chains from one sample in a study of cytomegalovirus exposure and HLA in healthy donors. Sequenced by immunoSEQ multiplex PCR; TCRdb stores in-frame clones only, minus some. The sample lists approximately 170,000 clones, roughly 79% occurring once. Material for sequencing was PBMCs. The receptors stem from a woman in her twenties or thirties in good health and CMV-seropositive. The CDR3 runs from the conserved cysteine through the conserved F or W. Each record gives: J gene, V gene, clone size, D gene, CDR3 DNA, CDR3 protein. The D gene is left open where the match is weak. Size is stated for part of the rows, as once, few or many counts, or as a class when the clone is expanded.

TRBJ2-2 TRBV5-1 NA TRBD1 TGCGCCAGCAGCTTCCCCCCGGGACAGGGGGCGAACACCGGGGAGCTGTTTTTT CASSFPPGQGANTGELFF
TRBJ2-1 TRBV6-5 NA TRBD1 TGTGCCAGCAGTAGACAGGGGCAGAATGAGCAGTTCTTC CASSRQGQNEQFF
TRBJ2-1 TRBV7-2 NA NA TGTGCCAGCAGCTCACCCGCTACTAGGACGCAGTTCTTC CASSSPATRTQFF
TRBJ1-6 TRBV6-6 few NA TGTGCCAGCAGTTACACTCCGGGACACAATAATTCACCCCTCCACTTT CASSYTPGHNNSPLHF
TRBJ2-3 TRBV5-1 NA TRBD1 TGCGCCAGCAGCCTGGACGGGACAGAGACAGATACGCAGTATTTT CASSLDGTETDTQYF
TRBJ2-2 TRBV5-1 once NA TGCGCCAGCAGCTTGGTAGCCCCTGGCGGGACGAACACCGGGGAGCTGTTTTTT CASSLVAPGGTNTGELFF
TRBJ2-1 TRBV2 NA NA TGTGCCAGCAAGTCGACAGGCGATCTAAATGAGCAGTTCTTC CASKSTGDLNEQFF
TRBJ2-7 TRBV25-1 NA NA TGTGCCAGCAGCCACACCGGGACACCGTTCGAGCAGTACTTC CASSHTGTPFEQYF
TRBJ1-1 TRBV6-6 NA NA TGTGCCAGCAGGCACTTGATGACAACCCAGGAAGCTTTCTTT CASRHLMTTQEAFF
TRBJ1-3 TRBV6-5 many NA TGTGCCAGCAGTTACTCGAAGGGGACTGGAAACACCATATATTTT CASSYSKGTGNTIYF
TRBJ2-7 TRBV7-9 NA TRBD2 TGTGCCAGCAGCCCAGGGAGGGGCAACTACGAGCAGTACTTC CASSPGRGNYEQYF
TRBJ1-5 TRBV5-5 NA TRBD1 TGTGCCAGCAGCTTACAATTTACAGGGGGAATTCAGCCCCAGCATTTT CASSLQFTGGIQPQHF
TRBJ1-3 TRBV7-9 few NA TGTGCCAGCAGCCCCCGGACTATCTCTGGAAACACCATATATTTT CASSPRTISGNTIYF
TRBJ2-7 TRBV7-9 NA TRBD1 TGTGCCAGCAGCTTAGGAGGGACAGGACCTTACGAGCAGTACTTC CASSLGGTGPYEQYF
TRBJ2-3 TRBV28 NA TRBD2 TGTGCCACCACCTGGGGGCGGGGGGTAGATACGCAGTATTTT CATTWGRGVDTQYF
TRBJ2-6 TRBV4-1 NA NA TGCGCCAGCAGCCCAGAAATCGGGTCTAGGGCCAACGTCCTGACTTTC CASSPEIGSRANVLTF
TRBJ2-7 TRBV27 NA TRBD1 TGTGCCAGCAGTCCCCTATCGACAGGACAGGGGTTTCGGTACGAGCAGTACTTC CASSPLSTGQGFRYEQYF
TRBJ2-7 TRBV29-1 NA TRBD2 TGCAGCGTAGCTAGCGGGAGCTTAACCTACGAGCAGTACTTC CSVASGSLTYEQYF
TRBJ2-5 TRBV14 NA TRBD2 TGTGCCAGCAGCCAAGATGCGGGACTAGCGTGGCAGACCCAGTACTTC CASSQDAGLAWQTQYF
TRBJ2-1 TRBV28 NA NA TGTGCCAGCGAAACTCTAGCACCGAGCTCCTACAATGAGCAGTTCTTC CASETLAPSSYNEQFF
TRBJ1-6 TRBV5-4 NA NA TGTGCCAGCAGCTTGGAGGGGGATTCACCCCTCCACTTT CASSLEGDSPLHF
TRBJ2-3 TRBV28 once NA TGTGCCAGCAGTGACACTACAGGGATAGTCACAGATACGCAGTATTTT CASSDTTGIVTDTQYF
TRBJ2-5 TRBV27 NA NA TGTGCCAGCAGTTTCGACCCTCGGGGGAAAGAGACCCAGTACTTC CASSFDPRGKETQYF
TRBJ2-5 TRBV4-1 once TRBD2 TGCGCCAGCAGCCAATTAGCGGGAGGTCAAGAGACCCAGTACTTC CASSQLAGGQETQYF
TRBJ2-2 TRBV7-9 NA TRBD2 TGTGCCAGCAGCTACCCCGGGACTAGCGGGAACACCGGGGAGCTGTTTTTT CASSYPGTSGNTGELFF
TRBJ2-7 TRBV7-9 NA TRBD1 TGTGCCAGCAGCTTATACTTGGCAGGGGGCACCTACGAGCAGTACTTC CASSLYLAGGTYEQYF
TRBJ1-3 TRBV9 once TRBD1 TGTGCCAGCAGCGTAGGAACAGGGGATGGAAACACCATATATTTT CASSVGTGDGNTIYF
TRBJ2-7 TRBV28 NA TRBD1 TGTGCCAGCAGAAAAAAGGGACAGGGAGTCTCCTACGAGCAGTACTTC CASRKKGQGVSYEQYF
TRBJ2-7 TRBV15 NA TRBD2 TGTGCCACCAGCAGAGTGAGCGGGAGAGGGGCTAGCGAGCAGTACTTC CATSRVSGRGASEQYF
TRBJ1-2 TRBV18 NA NA TGTGCCAGCTCACCACCGGTTCGCGATGTCTATGGCTACACCTTC CASSPPVRDVYGYTF
TRBJ2-1 TRBV11-3 once TRBD2 TGTGCCAGCAGCTTCGGCCTACCTCTAGCGGGAGTAGCTTCCTACAATGAGCAGTTCTTC CASSFGLPLAGVASYNEQFF
TRBJ1-1 TRBV5-1 NA TRBD1 TGCGCCAGCAGCTTGGGACAGGGCTACACTGAAGCTTTCTTT CASSLGQGYTEAFF
TRBJ2-1 TRBV7-9 NA TRBD2 TGTGCCAGCAGCCTATCGGCGGGAGGGCCACACAATGAGCAGTTCTTC CASSLSAGGPHNEQFF
TRBJ2-3 TRBV7-2 few NA TGTGCCAGCAGTTACTCCGGCGGGGATACGCAGTATTTT CASSYSGGDTQYF
TRBJ1-2 TRBV6-5 few NA TGTGCCAGCAGAAGGGGTAACTATGGCTACACCTTC CASRRGNYGYTF
TRBJ2-5 TRBV6-1 NA TRBD2 TGTGCCAGCAGTGTGAATAGCGGGGGCTCACAAGAGACCCAGTACTTC CASSVNSGGSQETQYF
TRBJ2-1 TRBV28 NA TRBD2 TGTGCCAGCAGTTCCTTAGCGGGGCCTTACAATGAGCAGTTCTTC CASSSLAGPYNEQFF
TRBJ2-1 TRBV5-1 NA TRBD2 TGCGCCAGCAGATATATAGCGGGAGGAGGCCTCAATGAGCAGTTCTTC CASRYIAGGGLNEQFF